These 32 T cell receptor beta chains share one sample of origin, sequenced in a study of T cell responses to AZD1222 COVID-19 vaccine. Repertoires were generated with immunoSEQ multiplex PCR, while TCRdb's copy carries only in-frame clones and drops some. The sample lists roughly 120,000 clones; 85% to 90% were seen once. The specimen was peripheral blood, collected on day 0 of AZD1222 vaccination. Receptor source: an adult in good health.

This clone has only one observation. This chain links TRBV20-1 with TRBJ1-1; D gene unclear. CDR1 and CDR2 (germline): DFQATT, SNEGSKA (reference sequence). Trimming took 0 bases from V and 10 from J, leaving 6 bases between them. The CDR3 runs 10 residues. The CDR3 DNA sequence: TGCAGTGCTAGAGATTCAGGAGCTTTCTTT. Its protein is CSARDSGAFF.

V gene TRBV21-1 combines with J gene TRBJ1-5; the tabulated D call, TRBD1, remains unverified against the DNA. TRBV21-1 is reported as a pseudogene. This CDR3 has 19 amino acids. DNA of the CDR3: TGTGCCAGCAGCCAAAGGGGGGACAGCGAGCCTTATAGCAATCAGCCCCAGCATTTT. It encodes CASSQRGDSEPYSNQPQHF.

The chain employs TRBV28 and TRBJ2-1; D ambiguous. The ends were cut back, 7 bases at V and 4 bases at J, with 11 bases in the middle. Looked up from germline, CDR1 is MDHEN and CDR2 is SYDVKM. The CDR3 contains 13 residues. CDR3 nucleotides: TGTGCCAGCACGAGCCTATCTTACAATGAGCAGTTCTTC. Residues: CASTSLSYNEQFF.

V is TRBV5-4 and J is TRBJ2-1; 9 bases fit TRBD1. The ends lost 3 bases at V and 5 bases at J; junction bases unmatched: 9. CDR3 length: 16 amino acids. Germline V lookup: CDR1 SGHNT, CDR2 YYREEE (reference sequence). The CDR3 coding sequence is TGTGCCAGCAGCTCCGCCCGGGACAGGGAAAACAATGAGCAGTTCTTC. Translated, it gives CASSSARDRENNEQFF.

CDR3 bases: TGTGCCAGCTCACCACCACAGGGGGTCACCGGGGAGCTGTTTTTT. This codes for CASSPPQGVTGELFF. The chain couples TRBV18 to TRBJ2-2, with 8 nucleotides matching TRBD1. CDR1 is KGHSH and CDR2 is LQKENI in the germline V gene. The V segment lost 0 bases and the J segment 4 bases; nucleotides outside the gene matches: 1. The CDR3 totals 15 residues. The full variable domain, rest sourced from reference TRBV18 and TRBJ2-2, is NAGVMQNPRHLVRRRGQEARLRCSPMKGHSHVYWYRQLPEEGLKFMVYLQKENIIDESGMPKERFSAEFPKEGPSILRIQQVVRGDSAAYFCASSPPQGVTGELFFGEGSRLTVL.

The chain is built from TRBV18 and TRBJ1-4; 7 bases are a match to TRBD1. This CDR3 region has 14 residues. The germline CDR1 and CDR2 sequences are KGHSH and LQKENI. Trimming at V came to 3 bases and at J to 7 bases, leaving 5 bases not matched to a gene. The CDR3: CASSPTGLGEKLFF. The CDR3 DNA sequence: TGTGCCAGCTCACCGACAGGGTTGGGTGAAAAACTGTTTTTT.

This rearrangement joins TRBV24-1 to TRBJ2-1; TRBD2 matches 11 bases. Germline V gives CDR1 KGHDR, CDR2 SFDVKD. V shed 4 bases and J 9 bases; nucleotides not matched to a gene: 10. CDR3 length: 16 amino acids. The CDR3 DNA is TGTGCCACCAGTGACACCCAACCGGGACTAGCGGTTGAGCAGTTCTTC. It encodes CATSDTQPGLAVEQFF.

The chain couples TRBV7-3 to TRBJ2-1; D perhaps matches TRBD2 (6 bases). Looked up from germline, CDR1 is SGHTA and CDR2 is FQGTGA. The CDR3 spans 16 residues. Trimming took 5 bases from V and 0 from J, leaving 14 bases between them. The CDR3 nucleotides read TGTGCCAGCAGCCTCGGCGCTAGCGCCTCCTACAATGAGCAGTTCTTC. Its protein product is CASSLGASASYNEQFF.

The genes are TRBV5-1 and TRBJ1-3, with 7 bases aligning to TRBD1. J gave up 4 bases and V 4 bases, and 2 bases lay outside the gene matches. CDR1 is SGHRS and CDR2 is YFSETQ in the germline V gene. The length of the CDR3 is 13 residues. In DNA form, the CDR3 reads TGCGCCAGCAGCACGGGACAGGGAAACACCATATATTTT. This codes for CASSTGQGNTIYF.

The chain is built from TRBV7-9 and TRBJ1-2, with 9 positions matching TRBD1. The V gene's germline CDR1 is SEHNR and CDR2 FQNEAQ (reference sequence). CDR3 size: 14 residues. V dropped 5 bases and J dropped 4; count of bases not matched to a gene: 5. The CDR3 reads CASSPGTGTYGYTF. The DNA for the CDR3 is TGTGCCAGCAGCCCCGGGACAGGGACCTATGGCTACACCTTC.

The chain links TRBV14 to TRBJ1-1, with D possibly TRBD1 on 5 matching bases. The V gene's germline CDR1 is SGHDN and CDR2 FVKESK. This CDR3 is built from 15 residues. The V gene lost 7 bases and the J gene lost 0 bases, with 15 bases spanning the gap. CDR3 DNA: TGTGCCAGCACTGGTAGGGGCACCCTGAACACTGAAGCTTTCTTT. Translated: CASTGRGTLNTEAFF.

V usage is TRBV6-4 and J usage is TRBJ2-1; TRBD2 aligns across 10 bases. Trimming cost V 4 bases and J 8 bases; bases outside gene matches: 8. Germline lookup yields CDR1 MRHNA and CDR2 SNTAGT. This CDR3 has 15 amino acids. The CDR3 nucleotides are TGTGCCAGCAGTGCCAACCCTAGCGGGAGTCATGAGCAGTTCTTC. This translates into CASSANPSGSHEQFF.

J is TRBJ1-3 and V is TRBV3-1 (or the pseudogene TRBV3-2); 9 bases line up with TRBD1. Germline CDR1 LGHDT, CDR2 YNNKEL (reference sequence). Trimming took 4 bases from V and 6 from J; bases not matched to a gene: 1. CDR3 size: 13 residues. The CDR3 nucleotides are TGTGCCAGCAGCCGACAGGGGGAAAACACCATATATTTT. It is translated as CASSRQGENTIYF.

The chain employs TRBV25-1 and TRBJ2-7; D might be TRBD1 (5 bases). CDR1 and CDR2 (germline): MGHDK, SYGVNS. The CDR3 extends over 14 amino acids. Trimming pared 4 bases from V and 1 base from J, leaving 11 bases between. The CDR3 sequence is CASSVRAPSYEQYF. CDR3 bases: TGTGCCAGCAGTGTCAGGGCTCCTTCCTACGAGCAGTACTTC.

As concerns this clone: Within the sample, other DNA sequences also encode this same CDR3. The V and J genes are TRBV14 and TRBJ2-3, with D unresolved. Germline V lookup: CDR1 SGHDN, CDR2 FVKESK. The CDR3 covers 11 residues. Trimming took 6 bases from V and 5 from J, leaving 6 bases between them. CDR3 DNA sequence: TGTGCCAGCAGTAACAGAGATACGCAGTATTTT. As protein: CASSNRDTQYF.

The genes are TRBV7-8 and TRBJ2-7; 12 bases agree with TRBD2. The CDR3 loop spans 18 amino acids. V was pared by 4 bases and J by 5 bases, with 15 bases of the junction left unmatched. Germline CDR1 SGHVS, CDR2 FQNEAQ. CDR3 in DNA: TGTGCCAGCAGCTCCCGAAGCTCGACTAGCGGGAGTCCCCACGAGCAGTACTTC. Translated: CASSSRSSTSGSPHEQYF.

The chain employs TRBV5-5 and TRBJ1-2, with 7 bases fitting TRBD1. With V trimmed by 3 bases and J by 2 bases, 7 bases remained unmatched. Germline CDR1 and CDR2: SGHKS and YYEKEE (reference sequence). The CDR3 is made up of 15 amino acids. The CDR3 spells CASSWGGRGNYGYTF. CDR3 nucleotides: TGTGCCAGCAGCTGGGGCGGCAGGGGGAACTATGGCTACACCTTC.

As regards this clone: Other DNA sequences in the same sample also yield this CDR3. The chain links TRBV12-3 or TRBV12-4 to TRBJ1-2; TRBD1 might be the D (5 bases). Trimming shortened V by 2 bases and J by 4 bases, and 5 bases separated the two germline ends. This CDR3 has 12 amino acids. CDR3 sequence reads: CASSLQGYGYTF. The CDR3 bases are TGTGCCAGCAGTTTACAGGGCTATGGCTACACCTTC.

The CDR3 protein is CASSLVGYNEQFF. CDR3 DNA sequence: TGTGCCAGCAGCTTAGTTGGTTACAATGAGCAGTTCTTC. This chain uses TRBV5-6 with TRBJ2-1; no definite D call. The CDR3 has 13 amino acids. Germline assignment: CDR1 SGHDT and CDR2 YYEEEE. Trimming removed 2 bases from V and 4 bases from J, with 7 bases in between.

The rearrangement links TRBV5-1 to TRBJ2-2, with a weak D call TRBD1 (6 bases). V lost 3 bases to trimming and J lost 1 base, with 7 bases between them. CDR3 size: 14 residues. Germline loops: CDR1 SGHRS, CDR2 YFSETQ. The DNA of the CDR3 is TGCGCCAGCAGCTCGACAGGGAACACCGGGGAGCTGTTTTTT. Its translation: CASSSTGNTGELFF.

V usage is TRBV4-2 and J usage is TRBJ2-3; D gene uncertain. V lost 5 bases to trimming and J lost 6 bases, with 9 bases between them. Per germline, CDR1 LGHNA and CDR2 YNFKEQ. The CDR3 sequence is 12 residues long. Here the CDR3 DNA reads TGTGCCAGCAGCACCAGATGGGATACGCAGTATTTT. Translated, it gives CASSTRWDTQYF.

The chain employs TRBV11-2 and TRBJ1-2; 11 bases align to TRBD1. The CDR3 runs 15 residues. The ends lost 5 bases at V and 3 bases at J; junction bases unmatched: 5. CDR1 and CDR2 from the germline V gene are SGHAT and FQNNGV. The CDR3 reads CASSPDRGRHYGYTF. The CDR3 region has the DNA TGTGCCAGCAGCCCGGACAGGGGGCGGCACTATGGCTACACCTTC.

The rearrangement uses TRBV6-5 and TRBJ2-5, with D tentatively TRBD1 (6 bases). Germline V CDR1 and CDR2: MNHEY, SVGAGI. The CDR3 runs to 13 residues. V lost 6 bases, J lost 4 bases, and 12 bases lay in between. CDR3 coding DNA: TGTGCCAGCAGAAGCACAGGGCGAGAGACCCAGTACTTC. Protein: CASRSTGRETQYF.

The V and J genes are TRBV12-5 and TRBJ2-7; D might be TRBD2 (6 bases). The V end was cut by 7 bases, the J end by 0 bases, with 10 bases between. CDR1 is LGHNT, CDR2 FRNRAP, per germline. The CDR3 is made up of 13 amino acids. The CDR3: CASAQGLSYEQYF. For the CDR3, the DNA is TGTGCTAGTGCCCAGGGACTCTCCTACGAGCAGTACTTC.

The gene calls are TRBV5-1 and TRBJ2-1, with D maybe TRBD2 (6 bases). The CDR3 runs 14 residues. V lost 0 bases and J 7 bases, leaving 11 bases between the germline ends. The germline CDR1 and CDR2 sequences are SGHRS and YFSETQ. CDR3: CASSLGSSGNEQFF. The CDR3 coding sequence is TGCGCCAGCAGCTTGGGGAGTAGCGGAAATGAGCAGTTCTTC.

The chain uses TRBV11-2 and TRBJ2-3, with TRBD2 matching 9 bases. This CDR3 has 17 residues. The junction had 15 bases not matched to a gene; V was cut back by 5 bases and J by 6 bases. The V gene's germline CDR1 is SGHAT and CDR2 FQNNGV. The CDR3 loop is CASSLPLAGFPVDTQYF. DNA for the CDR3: TGTGCCAGCAGCCTCCCTCTAGCGGGATTCCCGGTGGATACGCAGTATTTT.

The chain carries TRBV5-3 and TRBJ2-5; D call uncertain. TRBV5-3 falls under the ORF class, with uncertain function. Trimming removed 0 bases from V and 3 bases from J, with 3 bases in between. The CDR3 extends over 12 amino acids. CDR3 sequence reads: CARSLDEETQYF. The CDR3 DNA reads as TGTGCCAGAAGCTTGGATGAAGAGACCCAGTACTTC.

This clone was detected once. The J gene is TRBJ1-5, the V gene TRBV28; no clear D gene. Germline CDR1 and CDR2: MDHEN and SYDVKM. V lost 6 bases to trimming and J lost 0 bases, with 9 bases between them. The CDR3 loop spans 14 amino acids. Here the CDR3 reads CASSRVFSNQPQHF. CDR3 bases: TGTGCCAGCAGCCGGGTCTTTAGCAATCAGCCCCAGCATTTT. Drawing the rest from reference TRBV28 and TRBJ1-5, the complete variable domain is DVKVTQSSRYLVKRTGEKVFLECVQDMDHENMFWYRQDPGLGLRLIYFSYDVKMKEKGDIPEGYSVSREKKERFSLILESASTNQTSMYLCASSRVFSNQPQHFGDGTRLSIL.

CDR3 sequence: CASREQGDYGYTF. CDR3 nucleotide sequence: TGTGCCAGCAGGGAACAGGGAGACTATGGCTACACCTTC. This rearrangement joins TRBV28 to TRBJ1-2; perhaps TRBD1 as D (6 bases). Looked up from germline, CDR1 is MDHEN and CDR2 is SYDVKM. The CDR3 is made up of 13 amino acids. Trimming shortened V by 6 bases and J by 3 bases, and 11 bases separated the two germline ends.

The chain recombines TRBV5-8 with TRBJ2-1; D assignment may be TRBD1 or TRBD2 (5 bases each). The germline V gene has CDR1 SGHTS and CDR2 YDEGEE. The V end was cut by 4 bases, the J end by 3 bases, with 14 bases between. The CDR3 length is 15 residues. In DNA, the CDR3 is TGTGCCAGCAGCCCTGGGACGCGCGTCTACAATGAGCAGTTCTTC. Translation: CASSPGTRVYNEQFF. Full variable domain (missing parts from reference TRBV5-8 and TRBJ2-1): EAGVTQSPTHLIKTRGQQATLRCSPISGHTSVYWYQQALGLGLQFLLWYDEGEERNRGNFPPRFSGRQFPNYSSELNVNALELEDSALYLCASSPGTRVYNEQFFGPGTRLTVL.

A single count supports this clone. CDR3 amino acids: CASSYQPGQNGELFF. The CDR3 DNA reads TGTGCCAGCAGTTACCAACCGGGACAAAACGGGGAGCTGTTTTTT. This sequence joins TRBV6-6 and TRBJ2-2; a weak D match, TRBD1 (6 bases). Trimming cost V 2 bases and J 7 bases, with 14 bases left between them. The CDR3 covers 15 residues. CDR1 and CDR2 (germline): MNHNY, SVGAGI (reference sequence).

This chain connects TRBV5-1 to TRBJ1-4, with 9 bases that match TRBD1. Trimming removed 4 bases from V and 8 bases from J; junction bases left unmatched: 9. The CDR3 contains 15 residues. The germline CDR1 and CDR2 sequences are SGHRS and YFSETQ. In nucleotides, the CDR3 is TGCGCCAGCAGCGCTACGGGACAGGGTTACGAAAAACTGTTTTTT. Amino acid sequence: CASSATGQGYEKLFF. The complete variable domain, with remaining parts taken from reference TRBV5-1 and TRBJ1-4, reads KAGVTQTPRYLIKTRGQQVTLSCSPISGHRSVSWYQQTPGQGLQFLFEYFSETQRNKGNFPGRFSGRQFSNSRSEMNVSTLELGDSALYLCASSATGQGYEKLFFGSGTQLSVL.